A single sample gave rise to the 24 T cell receptor beta chains below, sequenced in a study of blood T cell repertoires in COVID-19. Generated by immunoSEQ multiplex PCR, the TCRdb table keeps only in-frame clones and is missing some. This sample yields about 90,000 clones, of which 80% are seen a single time; about a tenth belongs to the top ten. Specimen: peripheral blood. These receptors were collected from a woman between 70 and 85 years old with acute or convalescent COVID-19.

The chain links TRBV5-6 to TRBJ2-7; TRBD1 matches at 7 bases. The V gene end was trimmed by 2 bases and the J gene end by 5 bases; junction bases not matched to a gene: 7. The CDR3 runs 14 residues. CDR1 is SGHDT, CDR2 YYEEEE, per germline. CDR3 sequence: CASSFGFDRDEQYF. The CDR3 DNA reads TGTGCCAGCAGCTTTGGGTTTGACAGGGACGAGCAGTACTTC. Filled out from reference TRBV5-6 and TRBJ2-7, the complete variable domain reads DAGVTQSPTHLIKTRGQQVTLRCSPKSGHDTVSWYQQALGQGPQFIFQYYEEEERQRGNFPDRFSGHQFPNYSSELNVNALLLGDSALYLCASSFGFDRDEQYFGPGTRLTVT.

In regard to this clone: The junction shows a germline mismatch at one end, possibly a read error. The chain is built from TRBV13 and TRBJ2-3; no reliable D call. CDR3 length equals 16 residues. CDR1 PRHDT and CDR2 FYEKMQ come from the germline V gene (reference sequence). Here the CDR3 DNA reads TGTGCCAGCAGTTTAGTCGATCTAGTTAGAACAGATACGCAGTATTTT. Residues: CASSLVDLVRTDTQYF.

The J gene is TRBJ2-3, the V gene TRBV28; maybe TRBD2 (6 bases). Trimming left V 8 bases short and J 0 bases short, with 12 bases between. Germline loops: CDR1 MDHEN, CDR2 SYDVKM. CDR3 length equals 14 residues. CDR3 sequence: CASRRGKSTDTQYF. The CDR3, as DNA: TGTGCCAGCCGGCGGGGAAAAAGCACAGATACGCAGTATTTT.

This clone was detected only a few times. This chain links TRBV29-1 with TRBJ2-3, with D perhaps TRBD2 (5 bases). V was pared by 6 bases and J by 4 bases, with 11 bases between. Germline V CDR1 and CDR2: SQVTM, ANQGSEA. The CDR3 contains 12 residues. Here the CDR3 DNA reads TGCAGCGTACTGGAGGCTGCAGATACGCAGTATTTT. It specifies CSVLEAADTQYF.

J is TRBJ1-5 and V is TRBV18; 7 bases align to TRBD1. V was clipped by 3 bases and J by 4 bases; unmatched bases: 9. CDR1 and CDR2 from the germline V gene are KGHSH and LQKENI. The length of the CDR3 is 16 residues. CDR3 in amino acids: CASSPGRGSGNQPQHF. The CDR3 bases are TGTGCCAGCTCACCGGGCAGGGGGTCTGGGAATCAGCCCCAGCATTTT.

V gene TRBV24-1 combines with J gene TRBJ1-5; D uncertain. Germline V gene data show CDR1 as KGHDR and CDR2 as SFDVKD. V lost 4 bases, J lost 6 bases, and 6 bases lay in between. The CDR3 contains 12 residues. The CDR3 region is CATSEGSQPQHF. For the CDR3, the DNA is TGTGCCACCAGTGAGGGGAGTCAGCCCCAGCATTTT.

The chain recombines TRBV5-5 with TRBJ2-6, with D unclear. CDR1 SGHKS and CDR2 YYEKEE come from the germline V gene (reference sequence). This CDR3 is built from 15 residues. Trimming left V 0 bases short and J 4 bases short, with 8 bases between. DNA for the CDR3: TGTGCCAGCAGCTTGGGAGGCAGCGGGGCCAACGTCCTGACTTTC. Residues: CASSLGGSGANVLTF.

The chain combines TRBV30 with TRBJ2-1; perhaps TRBD1 as D (5 bases). CDR1 is GTSNPN and CDR2 is SVGIG in the germline V gene (reference sequence). This CDR3 has 13 amino acids. V dropped 2 bases and J dropped 3 bases, with 8 bases sitting between them. This CDR3 reads CAWSRTSYNEQFF. The CDR3 DNA follows: TGTGCCTGGAGTCGGACAAGCTACAATGAGCAGTTCTTC.

The V call is TRBV19, the J call TRBJ1-1, with TRBD1 matching over 7 bases. Unmatched junction bases numbered 5, after V lost 6 bases and J lost 1 base. Germline CDR1 reads LNHDA; CDR2 reads SQIVND (reference sequence). CDR3 length: 14 residues. CDR3 DNA: TGTGCCAGTAGGTCAGGGGGAGCGAACACTGAAGCTTTCTTT. Translating it yields CASRSGGANTEAFF.

The chain joins TRBV7-2 to TRBJ1-5; maybe TRBD1 (5 bases). The CDR3 spans 15 residues. The V and J ends lost 4 bases and 4 bases respectively, with 14 bases between them. Germline V CDR1 and CDR2: SGHTA, FQGNSA. The chain's CDR3 is CASSSYGTYNQPQHF. The DNA for the CDR3 is TGTGCCAGCAGCTCCTACGGGACTTATAATCAGCCCCAGCATTTT.

This clone was seen just once. The gene calls are TRBV5-1 and TRBJ2-7, with 8 positions matching TRBD2. The CDR3 is 13 amino acids. The germline V gene encodes CDR1 SGHRS and CDR2 YFSETQ. The V and J ends lost 4 bases and 3 bases, in that order; junction bases with no gene match: 3. The CDR3 DNA reads as TGCGCCAGCAGCCTCCTAGCGGGCTACGAGCAGTACTTC. Its protein product is CASSLLAGYEQYF.

The V gene is TRBV6-1, the J gene TRBJ2-7, with 8 bases that match TRBD2. Per the germline V gene, CDR1 is MNHNS and CDR2 is SASEGT. V shed 0 bases, J shed 0 bases, and the junction held 1 base outside the gene matches. The CDR3 is 15 residues long. The CDR3, as DNA: TGTGCCAGCAGTGAAGCGCTAGCGGGCTCCTACGAGCAGTACTTC. This translates into CASSEALAGSYEQYF.

This sequence joins TRBV21-1 and TRBJ2-7; the table calls TRBD1, which could not be checked here. TRBV21-1 is labeled a pseudogene. The CDR3 has 17 residues. CDR3 sequence reads: CASSKGHRVPSSYEQYF. The CDR3 nucleotides are TGTGCCAGCAGCAAAGGCCACAGGGTCCCGAGCTCCTACGAGCAGTACTTC.

CDR3 nucleotide sequence: TGCGCCAGCAGCTTGGTGTGGCAGGGCGGTTCACCCCTCCACTTT. Translating gives CASSLVWQGGSPLHF. V gene TRBV5-1 combines with J gene TRBJ1-6; D possibly corresponds to TRBD1 (5 bases). This CDR3 has 15 amino acids. The V and J ends lost 0 bases and 9 bases respectively, with 13 bases between them. Germline V CDR1 and CDR2: SGHRS, YFSETQ.

This clone was found once. DNA of the CDR3: TGTGCCAGCAGCTCCGTCGGGGAGGGAAACTATGGCTACACCTTC. This translates into CASSSVGEGNYGYTF. This chain joins TRBV5-6 and TRBJ1-2; D gene uncertain. Germline CDR1 SGHDT, CDR2 YYEEEE. The CDR3 consists of 15 residues. V was trimmed by 3 bases and J by 2 bases, leaving 14 bases between them.

V usage is TRBV5-1 and J usage is TRBJ2-3; 7 nucleotides line up with TRBD1. With V trimmed by 1 base and J by 5 bases, 4 bases remained unmatched. Looked up from germline, CDR1 is SGHRS and CDR2 is YFSETQ. CDR3 length equals 14 residues. CDR3: CASSLFRGKDTQYF. As DNA, the CDR3 is TGCGCCAGCAGCTTGTTCAGGGGGAAAGATACGCAGTATTTT. Full variable domain (missing parts from reference TRBV5-1 and TRBJ2-3): KAGVTQTPRYLIKTRGQQVTLSCSPISGHRSVSWYQQTPGQGLQFLFEYFSETQRNKGNFPGRFSGRQFSNSRSEMNVSTLELGDSALYLCASSLFRGKDTQYFGPGTRLTVL.

Turning to this clone: An end of the junction does not agree with germline; a read error may underlie this. The V call is TRBV2, the J call TRBJ2-1, with 14 bases matching TRBD2. The CDR3 consists of 13 residues. Per germline, CDR1 SNHLY and CDR2 FYNNEI. The CDR3 DNA follows: TGTGCCAGCAGCTTGGGACTAGCGGGGGCCCTGATCTTC. This sequence encodes CASSLGLAGALIF. The entire variable domain, with the rest obtained from reference TRBV2 and TRBJ2-1, is as follows: EPEVTQTPSHQVTQMGQEVILRCVPISNHLYFYWYRQILGQKVEFLVSFYNNEISEKSEIFDDQFSVERPDGSNFTLKIRSTKLEDSAMYFCASSLGLAGALIFGPGTRLTVL.

This clone has a handful of counts. The chain carries TRBV2 and TRBJ1-2; TRBD1 matches 9 bases. V lost 6 bases and J lost 2; bases outside the gene matches: 4. The CDR3 sequence is 14 residues long. CDR1 and CDR2 from the germline V gene are SNHLY and FYNNEI. CDR3 residues: CASSPTGGNYGYTF. The CDR3, as DNA: TGTGCCAGCAGCCCAACAGGGGGCAACTATGGCTACACCTTC.

This clone was recorded a few times. The chain links TRBV2 to TRBJ2-2, with D possibly being TRBD1 (5 bases). Per germline, CDR1 SNHLY and CDR2 FYNNEI. The CDR3 is made up of 14 amino acids. Trimming pared 4 bases from V and 3 bases from J, leaving 9 bases between. The CDR3 sequence: CASSGQPDTGELFF. DNA of the CDR3: TGTGCCAGCAGTGGACAGCCAGACACCGGGGAGCTGTTTTTT.

The sample holds one count of this clone. This chain joins TRBV29-1 and TRBJ1-1, with 9 positions matching TRBD1. CDR3 length equals 14 residues. Germline CDR1 SQVTM, CDR2 ANQGSEA. Unmatched junction bases numbered 8, after V lost 2 bases and J lost 7 bases. CDR3 sequence reads: CSVELGTGKVEAFF. For the CDR3, the DNA is TGCAGCGTTGAACTCGGGACAGGGAAGGTTGAAGCTTTCTTT. Together with reference TRBV29-1 and TRBJ1-1, the CDR3 gives the full variable domain: SAVISQKPSRDICQRGTSLTIQCQVDSQVTMMFWYRQQPGQSLTLIATANQGSEATYESGFVIDKFPISRPNLTFSTLTVSNMSPEDSSIYLCSVELGTGKVEAFFGQGTRLTVV.

The chain couples TRBV29-1 to TRBJ1-1; D uncertain. The CDR3 is 13 residues long. With 7 bases removed from V and 0 bases from J, the gap between germline ends came to 12 bases. The germline CDR1 and CDR2 sequences are SQVTM and ANQGSEA. The CDR3 region is CSAVRGMNTEAFF. The CDR3 DNA reads TGCAGCGCCGTTCGAGGTATGAACACTGAAGCTTTCTTT.

The V and J genes are TRBV3-1 (or the pseudogene TRBV3-2) and TRBJ2-2, with D tentatively TRBD1 (5 bases). The CDR3 runs 15 residues. Trimming shortened V by 1 base and J by 3 bases, and 9 bases separated the two germline ends. The germline gives CDR1 LGHDT, CDR2 YNNKEL (reference sequence). The CDR3 region is CASSQGGADTGELFF. CDR3 DNA sequence: TGTGCCAGCAGCCAAGGGGGCGCTGACACCGGGGAGCTGTTTTTT.

The chain recombines TRBV5-6 with TRBJ2-5; 7 bases are shared with TRBD1. The CDR3 loop spans 14 amino acids. The germline CDR1 and CDR2 sequences are SGHDT and YYEEEE. V lost 2 bases to trimming and J lost 4 bases; unmatched junction nucleotides: 5. Here the CDR3 reads CASSLGGVVETQYF. CDR3 in DNA: TGTGCCAGCAGCTTAGGGGGCGTGGTAGAGACCCAGTACTTC.

The rearrangement joins TRBV6-5 to TRBJ2-5; the match to TRBD2 covers 8 bases. Looked up from germline, CDR1 is MNHEY and CDR2 is SVGAGI. After removal of 8 bases from V and 4 bases from J, the junction contained 9 bases not matched to a gene. This CDR3 spans 14 amino acids. CDR3 sequence reads: CASVFGGASETQYF. DNA of the CDR3: TGTGCCAGCGTATTCGGGGGGGCTTCAGAGACCCAGTACTTC.